What follows are 22 T cell receptor beta chains derived from one specimen sequenced in a study of CD8+ T cells in alopecia areata. cDNA serving as the sequencing template came from extracted, reverse transcribed RNA. Sequenced by immunoSEQ multiplex PCR; TCRdb stores in-frame clones only, minus some. Among 200,000 to 250,000 clones listed, less than 75% were seen once. Indicated treatment: oral pan-JAK inhibitor, 5-10 mg twice daily. The sequencing here drew on CD4+ T cells sorted from blood, taken at week 4, from a patient treated with tofacitinib. Every receptor here comes from a human donor with alopecia areata.

The chain combines TRBV7-2 with TRBJ1-6; no firm D call. The CDR3 has 14 amino acids. Germline V gene data show CDR1 as SGHTA and CDR2 as FQGNSA. Trimming removed 1 base from V and 5 bases from J, with 6 bases in between. The CDR3 DNA sequence: TGTGCCAGCAGCTTAGGCGAAAATAATTCACCCCTCCACTTT. It yields the protein CASSLGENNSPLHF.

V is TRBV30 and J is TRBJ1-2, with 7 bases matching TRBD1. The junction had 2 bases not matched to a gene; V was cut back by 5 bases and J by 8 bases. The germline gives CDR1 GTSNPN, CDR2 SVGIG (reference sequence). CDR3 length: 10 residues. DNA of the CDR3: TGTGCCTGGGCAGGGGGAGGCTACACCTTC. Amino acid sequence: CAWAGGGYTF.

The gene calls are TRBV7-2 and TRBJ2-3; 8 bases match TRBD2. The V and J ends lost 3 bases and 2 bases, in that order; junction bases with no gene match: 4. CDR3 length equals 15 residues. CDR1 and CDR2 from the germline V gene are SGHTA and FQGNSA. The CDR3 DNA sequence: TGTGCCAGCAGCTTCCTCGGGGGGGCCACAGATACGCAGTATTTT. It specifies CASSFLGGATDTQYF.

A few counts support this clone. The rearrangement links TRBV7-3 to TRBJ2-1; weak D call: TRBD1 (5 bases). Germline CDR1 is SGHTA and CDR2 is FQGTGA. This CDR3 is 14 amino acids long. V was shortened by 2 bases and J by 6 bases, with 11 bases between the two germline ends. The CDR3 DNA reads as TGTGCCAGCAGCTTACCGGGTGGGGCCAATGAGCAGTTCTTC. Protein sequence: CASSLPGGANEQFF.

The chain links TRBV27 to TRBJ1-6; 7 bases map to TRBD1. The CDR3 contains 13 residues. Germline V lookup: CDR1 MNHEY, CDR2 SMNVEV (reference sequence). With 7 bases clipped from V and 8 bases from J, the junction kept 5 bases outside the gene matches. The CDR3 loop reads CASKGQPDSPLHF. The CDR3 nucleotides read TGTGCCAGCAAGGGACAGCCGGATTCACCCCTCCACTTT.

The chain couples TRBV29-1 to TRBJ2-7; weak D call: TRBD1 (5 bases). Trimming cost V 6 bases and J 1 base, with 19 bases left between them. The germline gives CDR1 SQVTM, CDR2 ANQGSEA. CDR3 length: 15 residues. The CDR3 coding sequence is TGCAGCGTCGCCGTTCCCAGGGCAATGTCCTACGAGCAGTACTTC. Its translation is CSVAVPRAMSYEQYF.

This chain uses TRBV6-5 with TRBJ1-2; weak D call: TRBD1 (5 bases). CDR1 is MNHEY and CDR2 is SVGAGI in the germline V gene. V lost 7 bases to trimming and J lost 7 bases, with 16 bases between them. The CDR3 has 13 amino acids. CDR3 coding DNA: TGTGCCAGCAAAACCTCAGGGTCCAGTGGCTACACCTTC. This translates into CASKTSGSSGYTF.

This clone was counted ten times or more. The V call is TRBV5-1, the J call TRBJ2-7, with D perhaps TRBD1 or TRBD2 (5 bases each). Trimming removed 7 bases from V and 7 bases from J, with 21 bases in between. The CDR3 length is 14 residues. Germline lookup yields CDR1 SGHRS and CDR2 YFSETQ. CDR3: CASRYFVGTEEQYF. The CDR3 coding sequence is TGCGCCAGCCGCTACTTCGTTGGGACGGAGGAGCAGTACTTC.

This clone was seen more than once but under ten times. This sequence joins TRBV29-1 and TRBJ2-5, with D perhaps matching TRBD2 (6 bases). The CDR3 has 15 residues. Trimming stripped 6 bases from V and 5 bases from J, with 22 bases between. Germline assignment: CDR1 SQVTM and CDR2 ANQGSEA. The DNA for the CDR3 is TGCAGCGTGGAGGTTAGAGTCCGGAGGGCGGAGACCCAGTACTTC. Its translation: CSVEVRVRRAETQYF.

This clone was picked up a small number of times. V and J are TRBV6-6 and TRBJ1-2; D is uncertain. The germline CDR1 and CDR2 sequences are MNHNY and SVGAGI (reference sequence). Trimming removed 8 bases at V and 1 base at J, with 14 bases between. The length of the CDR3 is 14 residues. This CDR3 is CASARGEGNYGYTF. CDR3 in DNA: TGTGCCAGCGCGCGGGGTGAGGGTAACTATGGCTACACCTTC.

CDR3 in DNA: TGTGCCAGCAGCGTCCGGGACAGGGGGCTTGATTGGGAGACCCAGTACTTC. This translates into CASSVRDRGLDWETQYF. The chain recombines TRBV9 with TRBJ2-5, with 12 bases matching TRBD1. Germline V gene data show CDR1 as SGDLS and CDR2 as YYNGEE. V shed 2 bases and J 5 bases; nucleotides not matched to a gene: 10. The CDR3 contains 17 residues.

This chain's CDR3 is CAWSVLTGVGTQYF. The CDR3 bases are TGTGCCTGGAGTGTGCTGACAGGGGTAGGGACCCAGTACTTC. V usage is TRBV30 and J usage is TRBJ2-5; 8 positions match TRBD1. Per germline, CDR1 GTSNPN and CDR2 SVGIG (reference sequence). V dropped 0 bases and J dropped 7; count of bases not matched to a gene: 7. The CDR3 runs 14 residues.

The chain is built from TRBV7-9 and TRBJ1-2; D not resolved. Germline V gene lookup returns CDR1 SEHNR and CDR2 FQNEAQ (reference sequence). CDR3 length: 13 residues. Trimming shortened V by 9 bases and J by 4 bases, and 15 bases separated the two germline ends. The CDR3 sequence: CASEENMGYGYTF. In DNA, the CDR3 is TGTGCCAGTGAAGAGAATATGGGCTATGGCTACACCTTC.

V is TRBV4-1 and J is TRBJ1-1; no clear D. V was shortened by 4 bases and J by 5 bases, with 8 bases between the two germline ends. The CDR3 contains 12 residues. The germline V gene encodes CDR1 MGHRA and CDR2 YSYEKL. As DNA, the CDR3 is TGCGCCAGCAGCCCCGGCGGTACTGAAGCTTTCTTT. Translation gives CASSPGGTEAFF.

This chain joins TRBV5-1 and TRBJ1-2; D may be TRBD1 (6 bases). This CDR3 has 17 residues. Trimming removed 4 bases from V and 4 bases from J, with 23 bases in between. Germline V CDR1 and CDR2: SGHRS, YFSETQ. CDR3 DNA sequence: TGCGCCAGCAGCCGTCAAGCAACCAACAGGGCAGGCTATGGCTACACCTTC. Its protein is CASSRQATNRAGYGYTF.

The V gene is TRBV29-1, the J gene TRBJ2-3, with D uncertain. CDR1 SQVTM and CDR2 ANQGSEA come from the germline V gene. The V and J ends lost 4 bases and 0 bases respectively, with 8 bases between them. The CDR3 sequence is 13 residues long. CDR3 protein: CSVAPASTDTQYF. The DNA for the CDR3 is TGCAGCGTTGCCCCCGCGAGCACAGATACGCAGTATTTT.

The chain recombines TRBV30 with TRBJ1-2, with TRBD1 matching over 7 bases. Germline V gene lookup returns CDR1 GTSNPN and CDR2 SVGIG (reference sequence). V lost 0 bases to trimming and J lost 8 bases; unmatched junction nucleotides: 15. The CDR3 has 16 residues. CDR3 nucleotides: TGTGCCTGGAGTGTACGTTCGGCTGAGGGGGCGCGGGGCTACACCTTC. Its translation is CAWSVRSAEGARGYTF.

The chain is built from TRBV29-1 and TRBJ1-1; no definite D call. Trimming removed 2 bases at V and 8 bases at J, with 9 bases between. Germline values: CDR1 SQVTM, CDR2 ANQGSEA. This CDR3 is built from 11 residues. In DNA form, the CDR3 reads TGCAGCGTTGAAAAGGATCGGGAAGCTTTCTTT. Protein: CSVEKDREAFF.

V gene TRBV29-1 combines with J gene TRBJ2-7, with D perhaps matching TRBD1 (6 bases). The length of the CDR3 is 14 residues. Germline-derived CDR1 and CDR2 are SQVTM and ANQGSEA. The V end was cut by 4 bases, the J end by 2 bases, with 15 bases between. CDR3 nucleotides: TGCAGCGTTGTCAGCAGGGGATCCGCCTACGAGCAGTACTTC. Encoded protein: CSVVSRGSAYEQYF.

This clone was counted a few times. V gene TRBV2 combines with J gene TRBJ1-2; weak D call: TRBD1 (5 bases). V gave up 4 bases and J gave up 0 bases, with 15 bases separating them. The CDR3 has 16 amino acids. Per the germline V gene, CDR1 is SNHLY and CDR2 is FYNNEI. CDR3 region: CASSALTRGANYGYTF. The CDR3 region has the DNA TGTGCCAGCAGTGCCCTAACACGGGGGGCTAACTATGGCTACACCTTC.

V is TRBV29-1 and J is TRBJ1-2, with TRBD1 matching 8 bases. The CDR3 runs 14 residues. CDR1 is SQVTM, CDR2 ANQGSEA, per germline. Trimming took 7 bases from V and 6 from J; bases not matched to a gene: 13. The CDR3 protein is CSAYYPGGKDGYTF. The CDR3 DNA reads as TGCAGCGCTTATTACCCAGGGGGCAAGGATGGCTACACCTTC.

V and J are TRBV30 and TRBJ2-2; D call uncertain. Per the germline V gene, CDR1 is GTSNPN and CDR2 is SVGIG (reference sequence). The CDR3 is 14 residues long. The germline V and J ends were trimmed by 0 bases and 3 bases, with 8 bases remaining between them. CDR3 coding DNA: TGTGCCTGGAGTGTTCTAGGGTACACCGGGGAGCTGTTTTTT. This codes for CAWSVLGYTGELFF.